This T cell receptor (beta chain) is drawn from a study of cytomegalovirus exposure and HLA in healthy donors. Overall study: An early release of data contained tens of millions of unique TCRs, which came from HLA-typed donors.

The CDR3 consists of 15 residues. V was pared by 6 bases and J by 4 bases, with 18 bases between. In germline, CDR1 is LNHDA, CDR2 SQIVND (reference sequence). With 60 Vbeta and 13 Jbeta primers, the PCR was carried out. Method: immunoSEQ multiplex PCR; TCRdb's copy keeps in-frame clones and lacks some. This sample's clone table lists over 200,000 clones. The V and J genes are TRBV19 and TRBJ1-1; D is ambiguous. The sequence came from a woman in her twenties or thirties in good health and CMV-seropositive. Sequenced material: PBMCs. In DNA form, the CDR3 reads TGTGCCAGTAGCCCCGCAGGAGGGTTCCCCACTGAAGCTTTCTTT. Translating it yields CASSPAGGFPTEAFF.